These 30 T cell receptor beta chains originate from one sample sequenced in a study of chemoradiotherapy in HPV16-positive cancers. Produced via immunoSEQ multiplex PCR; TCRdb's table is partial and in-frame only. The top ten hold under 5.5% of the sample, which has 500 to 700 clones, approximately 87% seen once. This material consisted of tumor tissue, taken from a patient who underwent chemoradiotherapy. Receptor source: a human donor with HPV-associated anogenital cancer.

The rearrangement joins TRBV6-1 to TRBJ2-7; D is possibly TRBD2 (6 bases). V gave up 1 base and J gave up 4 bases, with 11 bases separating them. The CDR3 covers 14 residues. From germline, CDR1 is MNHNS and CDR2 SASEGT. The CDR3 reads CASSEDWGVYEQYV. The CDR3 bases are TGTGCCAGCAGTGAAGATTGGGGGGTTTACGAGCAGTACGTC.

The CDR3 DNA reads TGTGCCAGCTCAAGGGACTTCACCGGGGAGCTGTTTTTT. It specifies CASSRDFTGELFF. This chain joins TRBV18 and TRBJ2-2; D may be TRBD2 (6 bases). V lost 5 bases, J lost 4 bases, and 8 bases lay in between. The CDR3 spans 13 residues. Germline V gene lookup returns CDR1 KGHSH and CDR2 LQKENI.

Here the CDR3 reads CASSEVTQGDEQFF. In DNA, the CDR3 is TGTGCCAGCAGTGAAGTCACCCAAGGGGATGAGCAGTTCTTC. The chain is built from TRBV2 and TRBJ2-1, with a tentative D call TRBD1 (5 bases). Germline CDR1 SNHLY, CDR2 FYNNEI. The CDR3 runs to 14 residues. Trimming removed 1 base from V and 8 bases from J, with 12 bases in between.

This sequence joins TRBV7-8 and TRBJ2-2, with D perhaps matching TRBD2 (7 bases). Germline assignment: CDR1 SGHVS and CDR2 FQNEAQ. V lost 2 bases and J 7 bases, leaving 14 bases between the germline ends. The CDR3 totals 15 residues. The DNA of the CDR3 is TGTGCCAGCAGCTTACTTGGGGGGGCGAGCGGGGAGCTGTTTTTT. The encoded protein is CASSLLGGASGELFF.

The chain carries TRBV27 and TRBJ2-1; possible D gene TRBD1, 5 bases. CDR1 MNHEY and CDR2 SMNVEV come from the germline V gene (reference sequence). The CDR3 runs 13 residues. Trimming took 6 bases from V and 7 from J, leaving 13 bases between them. CDR3 coding DNA: TGTGCCAGCAGATTAATGCAGGGTAATGAGCAGTTCTTC. Translating gives CASRLMQGNEQFF.

This chain uses TRBV25-1 with TRBJ1-3, with D uncertain. V dropped 6 bases and J dropped 0 bases, with 6 bases sitting between them. The CDR3 contains 13 residues. Germline V gives CDR1 MGHDK, CDR2 SYGVNS. The CDR3 DNA is TGTGCCAGCAGGCCTCTCTCTGGAAACACCATATATTTT. Translating it yields CASRPLSGNTIYF.

The chain has TRBV29-1 and TRBJ2-5, with D possibly matching TRBD2 (5 bases). The germline V gene encodes CDR1 SQVTM and CDR2 ANQGSEA. The V gene lost 6 bases and the J gene lost 2 bases, with 13 bases spanning the gap. The CDR3 has 13 amino acids. The CDR3 spells CSVTWTSQETQYF. In nucleotides, the CDR3 is TGCAGCGTCACCTGGACTTCACAAGAGACCCAGTACTTC.

The V gene is TRBV18, the J gene TRBJ1-1; D is ambiguous. CDR3 length equals 13 residues. The germline gives CDR1 KGHSH, CDR2 LQKENI. With 3 bases removed from V and 4 bases from J, the gap between germline ends came to 9 bases. CDR3 bases: TGTGCCAGCTCACCTATAGATGCCACTGAAGCTTTCTTT. It is translated as CASSPIDATEAFF. The full variable domain, its missing parts supplied by reference TRBV18 and TRBJ1-1, is NAGVMQNPRHLVRRRGQEARLRCSPMKGHSHVYWYRQLPEEGLKFMVYLQKENIIDESGMPKERFSAEFPKEGPSILRIQQVVRGDSAAYFCASSPIDATEAFFGQGTRLTVV.

The sample holds a few counts of this clone. CDR3 DNA sequence: TGTGCCAGCATGGCCCCAGGGCTCTACGAGCAGTACTTC. Amino acids: CASMAPGLYEQYF. The rearrangement joins TRBV6-1 to TRBJ2-7, with D tentatively TRBD1 (5 bases). V lost 7 bases to trimming and J lost 3 bases, with 13 bases between them. CDR1 MNHNS and CDR2 SASEGT come from the germline V gene. The CDR3 has 13 amino acids.

This chain connects TRBV19 to TRBJ1-1; D remains unclear. Germline V gene data show CDR1 as LNHDA and CDR2 as SQIVND (reference sequence). CDR3 length: 13 residues. The V gene lost 2 bases and the J gene lost 2 bases, with 6 bases spanning the gap. This CDR3 is CASSIRINTEAFF. The CDR3 DNA is TGTGCCAGTAGTATAAGGATCAACACTGAAGCTTTCTTT.

This sequence joins TRBV30 and TRBJ1-2; D gene unclear. The CDR3 loop spans 16 amino acids. Trimming stripped 0 bases from V and 2 bases from J, with 16 bases between. CDR1 is GTSNPN and CDR2 is SVGIG in the germline V gene (reference sequence). The CDR3 sequence: CAWSVIGSRANYGYTF. The CDR3 DNA reads as TGTGCCTGGAGTGTAATTGGTTCACGGGCAAACTATGGCTACACCTTC.

This chain links TRBV7-9 with TRBJ1-4; D is ambiguous. V was cut by 6 bases and J by 0 bases, with 8 bases left in between. CDR3 length: 14 amino acids. The germline V gene has CDR1 SEHNR and CDR2 FQNEAQ (reference sequence). The CDR3, as DNA: TGTGCCAGCAGGGAGGGATCAACTAATGAAAAACTGTTTTTT. It yields the protein CASREGSTNEKLFF.

This sequence joins TRBV29-1 and TRBJ1-5; TRBD1 matches at 9 bases. The CDR3 consists of 13 residues. Germline V gene sequence: CDR1 SQVTM, CDR2 ANQGSEA. With 6 bases clipped from V and 7 bases from J, the junction kept 7 bases outside the gene matches. The CDR3 bases are TGCAGCGTAGGGGACAGGGACAGACAGCCCCAGCATTTT. Protein: CSVGDRDRQPQHF.

CDR3 coding DNA: TGTGCCAGCAGTTCTCGCCCCCGGGACAGAGTTGGCTACACCTTC. This translates into CASSSRPRDRVGYTF. The rearrangement links TRBV27 to TRBJ1-2, with 7 positions matching TRBD1. Germline CDR1 is MNHEY and CDR2 is SMNVEV (reference sequence). The V segment lost 4 bases and the J segment 7 bases; nucleotides outside the gene matches: 12. There are 15 residues in the CDR3.

The chain joins TRBV28 to TRBJ2-3; the D gene is possibly TRBD2 (7 bases). CDR3 length equals 16 residues. V lost 6 bases to trimming and J lost 6 bases, with 22 bases between them. CDR1 is MDHEN, CDR2 SYDVKM, per germline. CDR3 coding DNA: TGTGCCAGCAGGACCGCAAGGGGGGGAGGTCTGGATACGCAGTATTTT. Amino acid sequence: CASRTARGGGLDTQYF.

The rearrangement uses TRBV19 and TRBJ2-1; D is unresolved. V lost 3 bases to trimming and J lost 2 bases, with 11 bases between them. CDR3 length equals 15 residues. Germline CDR1 LNHDA, CDR2 SQIVND (reference sequence). The CDR3 coding sequence is TGTGCCAGTAGTATGGGCCAGCAGACCTACAATGAGCAGTTCTTC. Amino acid sequence: CASSMGQQTYNEQFF.

This rearrangement joins TRBV19 to TRBJ2-3, with D possibly being TRBD1 or TRBD2 (6 bases each). There are 15 residues in the CDR3. Germline V CDR1 and CDR2: LNHDA, SQIVND (reference sequence). Trimming took 5 bases from V and 3 from J, leaving 15 bases between them. DNA of the CDR3: TGTGCCAGTAGTCGGGGGCTCCGGACAACAGATACGCAGTATTTT. Its protein is CASSRGLRTTDTQYF.

For the CDR3, the DNA is TGTGCCAGTAGTATTGGGAGACAGCCCCAGCATTTT. This gives the protein CASSIGRQPQHF. V is TRBV19 and J is TRBJ1-5; D is unresolved. The CDR3 consists of 12 residues. Trimming removed 3 bases at V and 7 bases at J, with 7 bases between. From germline, CDR1 is LNHDA and CDR2 SQIVND (reference sequence).

This rearrangement joins TRBV7-6 to TRBJ2-3; no firm D call. Trimming took off 1 base at V and 2 bases at J, with 7 bases between the two ends. The CDR3 sequence is 14 residues long. Germline CDR1 SGHVS, CDR2 FNYEAQ. The CDR3 spells CASSLGYDTDTQYF. For the CDR3, the DNA is TGTGCCAGCAGCTTAGGGTACGACACAGATACGCAGTATTTT.

The chain recombines TRBV6-5 with TRBJ2-7; D uncertain. V lost 0 bases, J lost 6 bases, and 9 bases lay in between. This CDR3 spans 13 amino acids. Germline lookup yields CDR1 MNHEY and CDR2 SVGAGI. CDR3 sequence (DNA): TGTGCCAGCAGTTACTCCACCTATGTCGAGCAGTACTTC. It codes for CASSYSTYVEQYF.

The chain is built from TRBV9 and TRBJ2-2, with unresolved D. The CDR3 has 15 residues. Germline V lookup: CDR1 SGDLS, CDR2 YYNGEE. V lost 3 bases to trimming and J lost 5 bases, with 14 bases between them. CDR3 region: CASSDPRTATGELFF. CDR3 in DNA: TGTGCCAGCAGCGACCCTAGGACGGCTACCGGGGAGCTGTTTTTT.

The chain joins TRBV2 to TRBJ2-5; D gene unclear. Germline CDR1 and CDR2: SNHLY and FYNNEI. Trimming cost V 3 bases and J 2 bases, with 16 bases left between them. The CDR3 has 16 residues. CDR3 in DNA: TGTGCCAGCAGTGAGGATTCCTCCTCACTGCAAGAGACCCAGTACTTC. This codes for CASSEDSSSLQETQYF.

This clone was seen more than once but under ten times. V usage is TRBV5-1 and J usage is TRBJ1-1; weak D call: TRBD1 (6 bases). The ends were cut back, 4 bases at V and 1 base at J, with 8 bases in the middle. The CDR3 is made up of 13 amino acids. From germline, CDR1 is SGHRS and CDR2 YFSETQ. CDR3 protein: CASSPTGNTEAFF. CDR3 sequence (DNA): TGCGCCAGCAGCCCGACAGGGAACACTGAAGCTTTCTTT. Filled out from reference TRBV5-1 and TRBJ1-1, the complete variable domain reads KAGVTQTPRYLIKTRGQQVTLSCSPISGHRSVSWYQQTPGQGLQFLFEYFSETQRNKGNFPGRFSGRQFSNSRSEMNVSTLELGDSALYLCASSPTGNTEAFFGQGTRLTVV.

This clone was seen once. The chain recombines TRBV7-3 with TRBJ1-1, with D perhaps TRBD1 (5 bases). The germline V gene has CDR1 SGHTA and CDR2 FQGTGA. The V end was cut by 0 bases, the J end by 2 bases, with 10 bases between. The CDR3 totals 15 residues. The CDR3 region is CASSLTTAQNTEAFF. CDR3 in DNA: TGTGCCAGCAGCTTAACGACAGCCCAAAACACTGAAGCTTTCTTT.

V usage is TRBV10-3 and J usage is TRBJ1-2; D unclear. V lost 6 bases and J lost 1, with 6 bases in between. CDR3 length: 12 amino acids. Germline lookup yields CDR1 ENHRY and CDR2 SYGVKD. The CDR3 bases are TGTGCCATCAGAGGTCTTAACTATGGCTACACCTTC. Protein: CAIRGLNYGYTF.

The V and J genes are TRBV27 and TRBJ2-5, with D perhaps TRBD1 (6 bases). Germline loops: CDR1 MNHEY, CDR2 SMNVEV (reference sequence). There are 15 residues in the CDR3. The V end lost 2 bases, the J end lost 4 bases, and 14 bases lay between the germline ends. CDR3 protein: CASSLGQQGGETQYF. The DNA of the CDR3 is TGTGCCAGCAGTTTAGGACAGCAAGGGGGAGAGACCCAGTACTTC.

The CDR3 here is CASSEITGLLGGYTF. The CDR3 nucleotides are TGTGCCAGCAGTGAAATCACAGGCCTCCTAGGGGGCTACACCTTC. The chain employs TRBV6-1 and TRBJ1-2, with a weak D call TRBD1 (5 bases). Trimming stripped 2 bases from V and 8 bases from J, with 18 bases between. The CDR3 has 15 amino acids. Germline V gene sequence: CDR1 MNHNS, CDR2 SASEGT.

The chain joins TRBV30 to TRBJ1-5; 9 nucleotides agree with TRBD1. Germline-derived CDR1 and CDR2 are GTSNPN and SVGIG (reference sequence). With V trimmed by 2 bases and J by 3 bases, 2 bases remained unmatched. There are 14 residues in the CDR3. As DNA, the CDR3 is TGTGCCTGGAGTCGGGACAGGGACAATCAGCCCCAGCATTTT. Protein sequence: CAWSRDRDNQPQHF.

V is TRBV6-5 and J is TRBJ1-1; the D gene is possibly TRBD1 (5 bases). CDR1 is MNHEY and CDR2 is SVGAGI in the germline V gene. There are 14 residues in the CDR3. Trimming stripped 6 bases from V and 3 bases from J, with 14 bases between. CDR3 nucleotides: TGTGCCAGCAGGACGACGGGGGAGTACACTGAAGCTTTCTTT. Translating gives CASRTTGEYTEAFF.

V usage is TRBV30 and J usage is TRBJ2-1; D remains ambiguous. Trimming pared 5 bases from V and 3 bases from J, leaving 8 bases between. Germline CDR1 is GTSNPN and CDR2 is SVGIG (reference sequence). The CDR3 spans 12 residues. CDR3 DNA sequence: TGTGCCTGGGTTCCAGGCTACAATGAGCAGTTCTTC. Translation gives CAWVPGYNEQFF.